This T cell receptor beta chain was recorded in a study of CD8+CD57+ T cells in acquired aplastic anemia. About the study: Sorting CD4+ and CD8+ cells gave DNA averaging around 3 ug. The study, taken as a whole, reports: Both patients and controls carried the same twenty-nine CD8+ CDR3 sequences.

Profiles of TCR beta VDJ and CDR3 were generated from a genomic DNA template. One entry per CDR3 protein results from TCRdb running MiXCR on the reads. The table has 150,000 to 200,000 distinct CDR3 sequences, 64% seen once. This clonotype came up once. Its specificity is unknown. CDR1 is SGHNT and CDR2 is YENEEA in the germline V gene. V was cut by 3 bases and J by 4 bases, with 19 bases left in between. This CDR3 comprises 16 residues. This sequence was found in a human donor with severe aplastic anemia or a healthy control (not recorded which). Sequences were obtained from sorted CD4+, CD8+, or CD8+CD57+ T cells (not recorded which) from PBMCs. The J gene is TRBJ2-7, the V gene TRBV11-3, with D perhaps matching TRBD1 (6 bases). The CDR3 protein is CASSFGAPTGIYEQYF. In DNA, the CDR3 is TGTGCCAGCAGCTTCGGGGCCCCGACAGGAATATACGAGCAGTACTTC.